The T cell receptor beta chain under discussion was sequenced for a study of shared clonotypes between healthy human individuals. Across the study: Every donor yielded three CD4 naive, three CD4 memory, two CD8 naive and one CD8 memory plate. Whole-study findings and limits: Generation probabilities were higher for clonotypes shared across all four sorted-subset donors than for unshared ones.

V lost 2 bases, J lost 2 bases, and 8 bases stayed unmatched. The CDR3 sequence is 18 residues long. The V gene's germline CDR1 is MNHEY and CDR2 SMNVEV (reference sequence). Concerning this clone itself: Its antigen remains unidentified.

Healthy HIV-negative adults without recent acute infections or vaccinations served as donors. Among the donors, all were Caucasian adults who lived in Nashville, Tennessee. Here immunoSEQ multiplex PCR was the method, and the copy in TCRdb shows in-frame clones only, minus some. The data hold nearly 1,000,000 clones, with approximately 80% observed a single time. The V and J genes are TRBV27 and TRBJ2-6; 8 bases fit TRBD2. The sequence derives from a man between 18 and 29 years old in good health. The material sequenced was memory CD4+ T cells sorted from blood. Subset of the sample: CD45RA-negative fraction. The CDR3 spells CASSLGPGGATGANVLTF. Written as DNA, the CDR3 is TGTGCCAGCAGTTTAGGGCCCGGGGGGGCCACTGGGGCCAACGTCCTGACTTTC.